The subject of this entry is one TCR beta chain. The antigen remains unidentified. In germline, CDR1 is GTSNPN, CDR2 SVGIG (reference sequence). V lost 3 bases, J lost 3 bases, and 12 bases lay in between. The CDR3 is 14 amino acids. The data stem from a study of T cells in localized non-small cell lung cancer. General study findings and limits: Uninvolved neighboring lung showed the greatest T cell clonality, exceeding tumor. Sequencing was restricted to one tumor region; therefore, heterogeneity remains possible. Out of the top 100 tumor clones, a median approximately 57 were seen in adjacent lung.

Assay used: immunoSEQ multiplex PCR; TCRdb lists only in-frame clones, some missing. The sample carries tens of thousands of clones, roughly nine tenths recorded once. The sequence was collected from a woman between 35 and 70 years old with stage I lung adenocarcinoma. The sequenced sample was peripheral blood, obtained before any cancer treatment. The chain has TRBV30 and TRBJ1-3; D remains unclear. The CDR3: CAWRGLTLGNTIYF. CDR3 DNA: TGTGCCTGGAGGGGCCTAACCCTTGGAAACACCATATATTTT.